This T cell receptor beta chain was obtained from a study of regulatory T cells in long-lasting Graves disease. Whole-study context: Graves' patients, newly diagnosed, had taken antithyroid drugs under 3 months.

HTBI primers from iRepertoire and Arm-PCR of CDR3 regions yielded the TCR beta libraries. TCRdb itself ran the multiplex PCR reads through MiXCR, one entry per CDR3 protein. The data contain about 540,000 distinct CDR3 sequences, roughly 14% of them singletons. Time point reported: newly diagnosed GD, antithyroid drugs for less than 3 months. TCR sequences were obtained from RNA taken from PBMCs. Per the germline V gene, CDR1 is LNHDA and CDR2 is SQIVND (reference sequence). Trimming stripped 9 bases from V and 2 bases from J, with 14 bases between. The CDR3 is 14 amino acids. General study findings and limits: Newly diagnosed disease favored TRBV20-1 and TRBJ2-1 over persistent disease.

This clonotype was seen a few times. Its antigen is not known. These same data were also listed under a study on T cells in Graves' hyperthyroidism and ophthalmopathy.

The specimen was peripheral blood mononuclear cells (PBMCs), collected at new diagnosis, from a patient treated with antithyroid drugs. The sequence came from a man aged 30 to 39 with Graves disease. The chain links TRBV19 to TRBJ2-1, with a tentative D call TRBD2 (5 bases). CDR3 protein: CASQRLGTYNEQFF. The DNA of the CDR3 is TGTGCCAGCCAGCGGCTTGGGACCTACAATGAGCAGTTCTTC.